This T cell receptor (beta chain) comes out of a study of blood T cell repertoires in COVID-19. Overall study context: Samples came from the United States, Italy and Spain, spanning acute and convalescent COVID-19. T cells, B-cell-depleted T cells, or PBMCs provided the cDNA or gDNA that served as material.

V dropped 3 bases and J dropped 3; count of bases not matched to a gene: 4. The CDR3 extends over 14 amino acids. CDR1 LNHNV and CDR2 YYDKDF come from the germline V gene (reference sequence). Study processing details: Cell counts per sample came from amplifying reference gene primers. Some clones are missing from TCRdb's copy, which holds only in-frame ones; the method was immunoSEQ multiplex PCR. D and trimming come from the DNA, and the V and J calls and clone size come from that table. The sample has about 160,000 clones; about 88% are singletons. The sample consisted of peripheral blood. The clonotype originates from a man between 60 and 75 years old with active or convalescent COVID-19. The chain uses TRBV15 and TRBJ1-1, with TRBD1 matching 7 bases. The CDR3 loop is CATSSNQGDTEAFF. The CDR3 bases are TGTGCCACCAGCAGTAACCAGGGGGACACTGAAGCTTTCTTT.